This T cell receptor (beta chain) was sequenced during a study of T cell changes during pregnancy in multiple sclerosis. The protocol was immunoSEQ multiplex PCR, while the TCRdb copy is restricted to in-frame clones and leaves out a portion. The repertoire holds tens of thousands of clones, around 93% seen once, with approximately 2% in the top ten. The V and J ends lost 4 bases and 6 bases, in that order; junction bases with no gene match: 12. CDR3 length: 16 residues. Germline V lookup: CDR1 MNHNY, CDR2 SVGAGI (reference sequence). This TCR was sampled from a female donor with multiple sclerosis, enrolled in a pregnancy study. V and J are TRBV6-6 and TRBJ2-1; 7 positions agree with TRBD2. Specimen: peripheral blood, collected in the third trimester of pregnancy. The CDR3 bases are TGTGCCAGCAGTTCCCGGACCATGGGGGAGGGCAATGAGCAGTTCTTC. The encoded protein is CASSSRTMGEGNEQFF.